The 3 T cell receptor beta chains listed next were all sequenced from one sample in a study of TIL therapy for anti-PD-1-resistant metastatic lung cancer. Described time point: pre-treatment sample, taken before nivolumab and TIL therapy. Tumor tissue came from excised metastases, mostly pleural nodules or supraclavicular lymph nodes. This was the immunoSEQ v3 assay. TCRdb keeps only in-frame clones here, not all; method: immunoSEQ multiplex PCR. The table has approximately 97,000 clones, roughly two thirds seen once. The sample consisted of tumor tissue, taken at baseline. All receptors come from a person between 30 and 79 years old with non-small cell lung cancer.

This clone was seen repeatedly, ten times or more. The rearrangement links TRBV10-2 to TRBJ2-1; D call uncertain. The V end lost 5 bases, the J end lost 8 bases, and 10 bases lay between the germline ends. CDR1 and CDR2 (germline): WSHSY, SAAADI. CDR3 length: 12 residues. CDR3 sequence: CASSPDPDEQFF. The CDR3 DNA reads as TGCGCCAGCAGTCCAGATCCGGATGAGCAGTTCTTC.

This clone was found a few times. The V gene is TRBV27, the J gene TRBJ2-7; 8 bases line up with TRBD2. Trimming at V came to 3 bases and at J to 2 bases, leaving 6 bases not matched to a gene. The CDR3 has 15 amino acids. CDR1 MNHEY and CDR2 SMNVEV come from the germline V gene (reference sequence). CDR3 in amino acids: CASSFGTSGTYEQYF. DNA of the CDR3: TGTGCCAGCAGTTTTGGTACTAGCGGAACCTACGAGCAGTACTTC.

The chain employs TRBV7-9 and TRBJ1-1; D gene unclear. CDR1 is SEHNR, CDR2 FQNEAQ, per germline (reference sequence). This CDR3 comprises 16 residues. V shed 7 bases and J shed 0 bases, with 18 bases lying between them. CDR3 loop: CASTPPGKAMNTEAFF. CDR3 coding DNA: TGTGCCAGCACCCCCCCCGGCAAGGCAATGAACACTGAAGCTTTCTTT. Variable domain in full (rest from reference TRBV7-9 and TRBJ1-1): DTGVSQNPRHKITKRGQNVTFRCDPISEHNRLYWYRQTLGQGPEFLTYFQNEAQLEKSRLLSDRFSAERPKGSFSTLEIQRTEQGDSAMYLCASTPPGKAMNTEAFFGQGTRLTVV.